The rows below give T cell receptor beta chains drawn from one sample of a study of cytomegalovirus exposure and HLA in healthy donors. Some clones are missing from TCRdb's copy, which holds only in-frame ones; the method was immunoSEQ multiplex PCR. The sample has some 140,000 clones, about three quarters seen once. Sequenced sample: PBMCs. The receptors stem from a female donor in good health and CMV-seropositive. Both conserved end residues are trimmed from each CDR3. Each record gives: V gene, J gene, CDR3 protein.

>TRBV4-2|TRBJ2-5
ASSPSTSGRETQY
>TRBV28|TRBJ2-1
ATRGRRSSYNEQF
>TRBV2|TRBJ1-2
ASSVGNRYGYT
>TRBV10-3|TRBJ2-3
AINDPSGLKSGTDTQY
>TRBV29-1|TRBJ1-2
SVIQGAGYGYT
>TRBV5-5|TRBJ2-5
ASSAPTTGGGETQY
>TRBV5-1|TRBJ2-1
ASSQPTSGGSYNEQF
>TRBV5-1|TRBJ2-2
ASSLTSGATGELF
>TRBV28|TRBJ1-2
ASSLQTPYGYT
>TRBV5-6|TRBJ2-2
ASSLGTGFSGELF
>TRBV30|TRBJ1-6
AWSAPGRDNSPLH
>TRBV19|TRBJ2-2
ASKWTSGTNTGELF
>TRBV19|TRBJ2-7
ATRKGDEQY
>TRBV28|TRBJ1-1
ASSSGQGSWYTEAF
>TRBV19|.
ASSPQARTAGDEQY
>TRBV6-5|TRBJ2-7
ASSKTGTSAMVQY
>TRBV7-8|TRBJ1-2
ASSLWTASNYGYT
>TRBV19|TRBJ2-1
ASSSGLAEQF
>TRBV5-4|TRBJ2-5
ASSFLKSAGLETQY
>TRBV6-6|TRBJ2-6
ASTISVRTSSA
>TRBV6-1|TRBJ2-7
AGPGQGAYEQY
>TRBV27|TRBJ2-2
ASSLWLAGGTNTGELF
>TRBV15|TRBJ1-2
ATSRGDRDYGYT
>TRBV7-9|TRBJ2-7
ASSLGTGVYEQY
>TRBV6-1|TRBJ1-5
ASSLRGQTNQPQH
>TRBV5-6|TRBJ2-3
ASSFWDYTDTQY
>TRBV5-1|TRBJ2-7
ASSIDAGTGFYEQY
>TRBV4-1|TRBJ2-4
ASSQDLGRNIQY
>TRBV10-3|TRBJ1-4
AISEGGQGGEKLF
>TRBV7-9|TRBJ2-7
ASSLTSYEQY
>TRBV25-1|TRBJ1-2
ASSEPGQAISYT
>TRBV5-5|TRBJ1-4
ASSLAGINEKLF
>TRBV10-3|TRBJ2-3
AISELSTDTQY
>TRBV5-6|TRBJ2-5
ASSSRGTGETQY
>TRBV5-1|TRBJ1-2
ASSLDRDYGYT
>TRBV28|TRBJ1-2
ASSSDTYGYT
>TRBV7-9|TRBJ1-6
ASSPGQDSYSPLH
>TRBV30|TRBJ2-4
AWRALGPKNIQY
>TRBV7-6|TRBJ1-1
ASSRDRGFSEAF
>TRBV30|TRBJ2-2
AWSPSRTGVTGELF
>TRBV11-2|TRBJ1-2
ASSTWTGRGYT
>TRBV30|TRBJ1-1
AWSGQGLSSTEAF
>TRBV28|TRBJ2-3
ASSLISGGASTDTQY
>TRBV9|TRBJ1-6
ASSVGRVSPLH
>TRBV6-1|TRBJ2-3
ASSEYTDTQY
>TRBV5-1|TRBJ1-6
ASSRIAGNYNSGTLH
>TRBV11-2|TRBJ2-7
ASSFLDRALEQY
>TRBV4-1|TRBJ2-5
ASSQWTGETQY
>TRBV10-1|TRBJ2-3
ASSGRGLGTDTQY
>TRBV7-9|TRBJ2-3
ASSRRGLMSTDAQY
>TRBV5-4|TRBJ2-7
ASSSGASYYEQY
>TRBV10-3|TRBJ2-5
AISEYGVRDQETQY
>TRBV19|TRBJ1-1
ASSISRLGTEAF
>TRBV7-2|TRBJ2-1
ASSSYRDDEQF
>TRBV5-1|TRBJ1-1
ASSSPGDTEAF
>TRBV18|TRBJ2-5
ASSPWDRAMETQY